This entry is about one T cell receptor beta chain. This sample stems from a study of T cells in Graves' hyperthyroidism and ophthalmopathy. With V trimmed by 3 bases and J by 6 bases, 7 bases remained unmatched. CDR3 length equals 15 residues. The investigators amplified TCR beta CDR3 regions from RNA transcripts. The HTBI primer set drove a first-round RT-PCR of the TCR CDR3. TCRdb passed the multiplex PCR reads through MiXCR, listing each CDR3 protein once. The sample holds 500,000 to 750,000 distinct CDR3 sequences; more than 15% are singletons and the top ten take about 7%. The TCR comes from a woman in her 30s with Graves' hyperthyroidism. Sequencing was done on a sample of blood. The chain couples TRBV12-3 or TRBV12-4 to TRBJ2-1; TRBD2 aligns across 8 bases. The CDR3 nucleotides are TGTGCCAGCAGTTTCTCCGGGACTAGAGGCAATGAGCAGTTCTTC. Amino acid sequence: CASSFSGTRGNEQFF.